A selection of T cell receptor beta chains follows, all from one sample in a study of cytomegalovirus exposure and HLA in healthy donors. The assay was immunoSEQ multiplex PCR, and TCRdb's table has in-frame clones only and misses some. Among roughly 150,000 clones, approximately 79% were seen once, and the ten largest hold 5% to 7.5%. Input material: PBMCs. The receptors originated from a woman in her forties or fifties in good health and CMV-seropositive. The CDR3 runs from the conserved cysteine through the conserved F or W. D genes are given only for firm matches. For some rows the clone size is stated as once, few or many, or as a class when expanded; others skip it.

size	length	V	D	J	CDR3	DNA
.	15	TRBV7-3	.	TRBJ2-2	CASSPVGGKGGELFF	TGTGCCAGCAGCCCGGTGGGAGGCAAGGGCGGGGAGCTGTTTTTT
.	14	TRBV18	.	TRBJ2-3	CASSQGPGGDTQYF	TGTGCCAGCTCACAAGGACCCGGGGGAGATACGCAGTATTTT
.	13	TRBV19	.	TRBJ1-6	CASAPGMSSPLHF	TGTGCCAGTGCCCCGGGGATGTCGTCACCCCTCCACTTT
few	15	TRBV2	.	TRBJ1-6	CASSYYLPSVSPLHF	TGTGCCAGCAGTTACTACCTCCCTTCAGTTTCACCCCTCCACTTT
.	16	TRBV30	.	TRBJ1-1	CAWTLSGGVANTEAFF	TGTGCCTGGACCCTCTCCGGGGGGGTAGCGAACACTGAAGCTTTCTTT
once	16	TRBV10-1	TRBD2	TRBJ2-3	CASSDLSGGSRDTQYF	TGCGCCAGCAGTGACCTTAGCGGGGGGTCCAGGGATACGCAGTATTTT
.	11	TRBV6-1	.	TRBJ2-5	CASSALETQYF	TGTGCCAGCAGTGCCCTGGAGACCCAGTACTTC
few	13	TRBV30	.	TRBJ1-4	CAWSIRGGKRLFF	TGTGCCTGGAGTATACGCGGGGGTAAAAGACTGTTTTTT
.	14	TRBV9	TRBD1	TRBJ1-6	CASNLGQEGSPLHF	TGTGCCAGCAACTTAGGACAGGAAGGTTCACCCCTCCACTTT
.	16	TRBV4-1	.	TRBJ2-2	CASSQETGASSGELFF	TGCGCCAGCAGCCAAGAGACAGGAGCTAGCTCCGGGGAGCTGTTTTTT
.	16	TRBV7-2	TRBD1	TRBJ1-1	CVSSSIRGQGITEAFF	TGTGTCAGCAGCTCCATCAGGGGACAGGGAATCACTGAAGCTTTCTTT
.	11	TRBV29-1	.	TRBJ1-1	CSVRQNTEAFF	TGCAGCGTACGACAGAACACTGAAGCTTTCTTT
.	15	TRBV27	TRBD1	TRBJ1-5	CASSFGQGGNQPQHF	TGTGCCAGCAGTTTCGGACAGGGGGGGAATCAGCCCCAGCATTTT
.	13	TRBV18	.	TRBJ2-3	CASSRDSADTQYF	TGTGCCAGCTCACGAGACTCCGCAGATACGCAGTATTTT
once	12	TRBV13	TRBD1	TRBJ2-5	CASSLGPGQQYF	TGTGCCAGCAGCTTAGGTCCGGGACAGCAGTACTTC
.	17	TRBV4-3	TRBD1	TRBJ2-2	CASSHRQGPTNTGELFF	TGCGCCAGCAGCCATCGACAGGGTCCAACGAACACCGGGGAGCTGTTTTTT
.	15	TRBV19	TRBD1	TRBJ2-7	CASSRTGTGGREQYF	TGTGCCAGTAGTCGCACCGGGACAGGGGGCAGAGAGCAGTACTTC
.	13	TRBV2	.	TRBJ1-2	CASSTVSGYGYTF	TGTGCCAGCAGCACAGTCAGTGGCTATGGCTACACCTTC
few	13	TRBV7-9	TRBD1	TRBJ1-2	CASSPPGQGRYTF	TGTGCCAGCAGCCCACCGGGACAGGGCCGTTACACCTTC
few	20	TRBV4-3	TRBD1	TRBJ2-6	CASSSRPPGQVNSGANVLTF	TGCGCCAGCAGTTCACGACCCCCGGGACAGGTAAACTCTGGGGCCAACGTCCTGACTTTC
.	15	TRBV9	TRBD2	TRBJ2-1	CASSPGTSGPHEQFF	TGTGCCAGCAGCCCCGGGACTAGCGGTCCCCATGAGCAGTTCTTC
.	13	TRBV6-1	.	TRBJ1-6	CASLTGPNSPLHF	TGTGCCAGTCTAACAGGACCAAATTCACCCCTCCACTTT
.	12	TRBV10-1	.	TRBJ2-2	CASSESSGELFF	TGCGCCAGCAGTGAGTCCTCCGGGGAGCTGTTTTTC
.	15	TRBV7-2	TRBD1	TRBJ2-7	CASSPRGQGAREQYF	TGTGCCAGCAGCCCCCGCGGTCAGGGGGCGCGGGAGCAGTACTTC
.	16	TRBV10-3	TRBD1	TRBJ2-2	CAISVGTGVTTGELFF	TGTGCCATCAGTGTGGGGACAGGGGTTACCACCGGGGAGCTGTTTTTT
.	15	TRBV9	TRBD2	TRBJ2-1	CASSVGGGGRFEQFF	TGTGCCAGCAGCGTAGGCGGCGGGGGGCGGTTTGAGCAGTTCTTC
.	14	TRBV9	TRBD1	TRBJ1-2	CASSAGQGPYGYTF	TGTGCCAGCAGCGCGGGACAGGGGCCCTATGGCTACACCTTC
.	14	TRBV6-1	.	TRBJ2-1	CASSENRVYNEQFF	TGTGCCAGCAGTGAAAACAGGGTCTACAATGAGCAGTTCTTC
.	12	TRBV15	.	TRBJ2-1	CATTGGGNEQFF	TGTGCCACCACGGGCGGCGGGAATGAGCAGTTCTTC
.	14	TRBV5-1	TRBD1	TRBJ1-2	CASSLGTGFQRYTF	TGCGCCAGCAGCTTGGGGACAGGGTTTCAGCGCTACACCTTC
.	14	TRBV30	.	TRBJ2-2	CAWSPLTVSGELFF	TGTGCCTGGAGTCCTCTCACAGTGAGCGGGGAGCTGTTTTTT
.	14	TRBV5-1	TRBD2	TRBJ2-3	CASKGGGGTDTQYF	TGCGCCAGCAAGGGCGGGGGAGGCACAGATACGCAGTATTTT
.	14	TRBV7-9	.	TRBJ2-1	CASSLVGGLNEQFF	TGTGCCAGCAGCTTAGTGGGCGGACTCAATGAGCAGTTCTTC
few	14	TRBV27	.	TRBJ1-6	CASRQDGDNSPLHF	TGTGCCAGCAGACAGGACGGTGATAATTCACCCCTCCACTTT
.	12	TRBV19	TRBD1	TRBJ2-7	CASSDRASEQYF	TGTGCCAGTAGTGACAGGGCTTCCGAGCAGTACTTC
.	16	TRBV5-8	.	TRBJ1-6	CASSPTGSSYNSPLHF	TGTGCCAGCAGCCCGACAGGATCCTCCTATAATTCACCCCTCCACTTT
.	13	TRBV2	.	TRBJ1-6	CASSTDYNSPLHF	TGTGCCAGCAGTACAGATTATAATTCACCCCTCCACTTT
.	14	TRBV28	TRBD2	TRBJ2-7	CASSLLAGGRRQYF	TGTGCCAGCAGTTTACTAGCGGGGGGGCGTAGGCAGTACTTC
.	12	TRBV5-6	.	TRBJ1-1	CASSSSGAEAFF	TGTGCCAGCAGCTCGTCGGGAGCTGAAGCTTTCTTT
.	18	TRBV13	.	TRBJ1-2	CASSFFELHLQGWYGYTF	TGTGCCAGCAGCTTCTTCGAGCTCCACTTACAGGGTTGGTATGGCTACACCTTC
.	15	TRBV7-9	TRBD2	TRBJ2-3	CASSPGGAFIDTQYF	TGTGCCAGCAGCCCCGGGGGGGCCTTTATAGATACGCAGTATTTT
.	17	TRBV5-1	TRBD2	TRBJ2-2	CASSQDSGGARGGELFF	TGCGCCAGCAGCCAAGATAGCGGGGGGGCCCGTGGCGGGGAGCTGTTTTTT
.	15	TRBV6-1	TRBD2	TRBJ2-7	CASSEGRGEYYEQYF	TGTGCCAGCAGTGAGGGGCGGGGGGAATACTACGAGCAGTACTTC
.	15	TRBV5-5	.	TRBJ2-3	CASSPAISRTDTQYF	TGTGCCAGCAGCCCCGCCATTTCGCGGACAGATACGCAGTATTTT
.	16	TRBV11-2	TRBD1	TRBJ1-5	CASSLTGGAPVQPQHF	TGTGCCAGCAGCCTAACAGGGGGGGCGCCGGTCCAGCCCCAGCATTTT
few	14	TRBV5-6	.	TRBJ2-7	CASSRTGISYEQYF	TGTGCCAGCAGCAGAACAGGGATCTCCTACGAGCAGTACTTC
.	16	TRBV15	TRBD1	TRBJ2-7	CATSTGTGGRGYEQYF	TGTGCCACCAGCACGGGGACAGGGGGTCGAGGCTACGAGCAGTACTTC
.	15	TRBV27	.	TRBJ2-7	CASSLSQGASYEQYF	TGTGCCAGCAGTTTATCCCAGGGTGCCTCCTACGAGCAGTACTTC
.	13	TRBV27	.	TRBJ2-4	CASGGADLNIQYF	TGTGCCAGCGGGGGGGCCGATCTAAACATTCAGTACTTC
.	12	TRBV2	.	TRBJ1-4	CASSSGGEKLFF	TGTGCCAGCAGTTCGGGGGGGGAAAAACTGTTTTTT
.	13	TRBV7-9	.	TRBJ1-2	CASSSPDFYGYTF	TGTGCCAGCAGCTCCCCAGATTTCTATGGCTACACCTTC
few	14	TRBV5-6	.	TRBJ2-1	CASSLGRRDNEQFF	TGTGCCAGCAGCTTGGGACGGCGGGACAATGAGCAGTTCTTC